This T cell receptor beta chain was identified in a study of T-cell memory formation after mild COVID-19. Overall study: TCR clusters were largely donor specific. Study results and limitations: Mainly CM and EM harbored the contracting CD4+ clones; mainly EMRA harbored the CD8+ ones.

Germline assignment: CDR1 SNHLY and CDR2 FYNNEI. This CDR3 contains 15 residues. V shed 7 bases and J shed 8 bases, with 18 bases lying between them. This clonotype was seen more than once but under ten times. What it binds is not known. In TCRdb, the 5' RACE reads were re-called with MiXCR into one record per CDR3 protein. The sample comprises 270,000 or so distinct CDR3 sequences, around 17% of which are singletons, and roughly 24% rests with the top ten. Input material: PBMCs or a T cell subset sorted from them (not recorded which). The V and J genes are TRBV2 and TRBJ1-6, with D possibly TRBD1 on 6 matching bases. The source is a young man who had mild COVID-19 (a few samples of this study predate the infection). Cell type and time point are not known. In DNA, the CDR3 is TGTGCCAGCACCAAGATCAGGGGAGGTGATTCACCCCTCCACTTT. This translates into CASTKIRGGDSPLHF.